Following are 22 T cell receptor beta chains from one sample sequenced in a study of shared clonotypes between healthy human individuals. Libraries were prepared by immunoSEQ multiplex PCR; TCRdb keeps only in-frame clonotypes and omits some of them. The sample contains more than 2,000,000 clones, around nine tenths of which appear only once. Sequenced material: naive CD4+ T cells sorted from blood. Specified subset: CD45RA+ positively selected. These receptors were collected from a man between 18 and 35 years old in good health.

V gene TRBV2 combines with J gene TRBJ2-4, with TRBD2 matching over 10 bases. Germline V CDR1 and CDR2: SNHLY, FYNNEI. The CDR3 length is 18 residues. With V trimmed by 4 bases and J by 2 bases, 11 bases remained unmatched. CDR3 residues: CASSGLAGVSRTKNIQYF. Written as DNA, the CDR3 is TGTGCCAGCAGTGGGCTAGCGGGAGTCAGCCGAACCAAAAACATTCAGTACTTC.

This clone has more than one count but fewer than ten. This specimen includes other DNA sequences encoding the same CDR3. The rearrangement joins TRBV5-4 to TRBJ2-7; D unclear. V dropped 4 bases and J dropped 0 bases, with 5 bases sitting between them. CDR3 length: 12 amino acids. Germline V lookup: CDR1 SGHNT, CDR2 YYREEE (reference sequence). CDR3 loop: CASSPNSYEQYF. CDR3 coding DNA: TGTGCCAGCAGCCCCAACTCCTACGAGCAGTACTTC.

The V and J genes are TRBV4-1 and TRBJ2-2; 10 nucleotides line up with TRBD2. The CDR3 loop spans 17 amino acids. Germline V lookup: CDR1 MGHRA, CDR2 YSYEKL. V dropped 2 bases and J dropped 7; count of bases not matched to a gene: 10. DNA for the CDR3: TGCGCCAGCAGCCAACGAGCGGGGGGGCCTTCTGGCGGGGAGCTGTTTTTT. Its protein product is CASSQRAGGPSGGELFF.

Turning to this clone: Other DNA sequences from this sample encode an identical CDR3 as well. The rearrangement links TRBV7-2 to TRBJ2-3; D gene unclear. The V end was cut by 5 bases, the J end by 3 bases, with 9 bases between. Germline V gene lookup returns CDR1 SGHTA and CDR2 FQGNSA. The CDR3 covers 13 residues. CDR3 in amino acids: CASSTRQTDTQYF. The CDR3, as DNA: TGTGCCAGCAGCACAAGACAAACAGATACGCAGTATTTT.

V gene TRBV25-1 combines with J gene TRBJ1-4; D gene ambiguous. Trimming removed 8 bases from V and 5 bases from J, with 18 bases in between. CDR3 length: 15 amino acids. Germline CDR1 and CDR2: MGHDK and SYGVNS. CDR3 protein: CASAPGRVWNEKLFF. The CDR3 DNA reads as TGTGCCAGCGCCCCCGGGAGGGTCTGGAATGAAAAACTGTTTTTT.

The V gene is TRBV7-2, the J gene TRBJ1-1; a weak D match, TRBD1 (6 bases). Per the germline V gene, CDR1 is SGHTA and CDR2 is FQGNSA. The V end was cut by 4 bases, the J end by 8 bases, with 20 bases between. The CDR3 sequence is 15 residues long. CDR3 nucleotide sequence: TGTGCCAGCAGCTCCTGGGGGGCATTATGGAGCGAAGCTTTCTTT. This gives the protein CASSSWGALWSEAFF.

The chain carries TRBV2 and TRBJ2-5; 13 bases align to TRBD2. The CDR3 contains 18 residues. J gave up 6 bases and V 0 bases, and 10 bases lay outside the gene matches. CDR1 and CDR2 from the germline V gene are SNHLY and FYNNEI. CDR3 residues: CASSEALLAGGLGKTQYF. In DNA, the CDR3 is TGTGCCAGCAGTGAAGCGTTACTAGCGGGAGGGCTCGGGAAGACCCAGTACTTC.

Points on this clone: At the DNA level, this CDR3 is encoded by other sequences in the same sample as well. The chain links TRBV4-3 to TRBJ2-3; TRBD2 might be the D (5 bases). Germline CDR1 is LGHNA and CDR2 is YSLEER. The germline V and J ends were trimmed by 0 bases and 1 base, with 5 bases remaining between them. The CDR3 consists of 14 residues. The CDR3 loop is CASSQDGGTDTQYF. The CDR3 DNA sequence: TGCGCCAGCAGCCAAGACGGGGGCACAGATACGCAGTATTTT.

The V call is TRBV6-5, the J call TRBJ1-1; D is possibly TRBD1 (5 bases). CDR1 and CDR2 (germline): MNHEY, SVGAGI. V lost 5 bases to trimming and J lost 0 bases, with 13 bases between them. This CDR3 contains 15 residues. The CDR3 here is CASSRRDRMNTEAFF. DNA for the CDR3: TGTGCCAGCAGTCGTCGGGACCGCATGAACACTGAAGCTTTCTTT.

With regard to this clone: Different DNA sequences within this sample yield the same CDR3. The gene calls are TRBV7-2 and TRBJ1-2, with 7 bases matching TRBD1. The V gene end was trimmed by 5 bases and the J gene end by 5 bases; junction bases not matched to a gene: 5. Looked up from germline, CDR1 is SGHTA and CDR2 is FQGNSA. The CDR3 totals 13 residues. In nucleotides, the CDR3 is TGTGCCAGCAGCCGAGACAGGGTTTATGGCTACACCTTC. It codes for CASSRDRVYGYTF.

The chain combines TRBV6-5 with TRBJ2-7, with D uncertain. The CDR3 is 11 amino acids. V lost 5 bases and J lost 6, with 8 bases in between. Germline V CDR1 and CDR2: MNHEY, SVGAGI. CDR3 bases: TGTGCCAGCAGTGATTGGGGCGAGCAGTACTTC. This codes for CASSDWGEQYF.

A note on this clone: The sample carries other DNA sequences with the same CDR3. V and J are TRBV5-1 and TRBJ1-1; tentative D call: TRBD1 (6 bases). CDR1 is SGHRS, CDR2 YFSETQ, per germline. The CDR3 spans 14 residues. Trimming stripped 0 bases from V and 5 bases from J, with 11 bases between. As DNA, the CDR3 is TGCGCCAGCAGCTTGGGCCAGGGGAGGACTGAAGCTTTCTTT. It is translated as CASSLGQGRTEAFF.

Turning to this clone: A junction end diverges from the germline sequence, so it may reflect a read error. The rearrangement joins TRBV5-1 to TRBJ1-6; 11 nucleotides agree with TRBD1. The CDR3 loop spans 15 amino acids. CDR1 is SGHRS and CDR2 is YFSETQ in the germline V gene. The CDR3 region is CTSSLTGTGGSPLHF. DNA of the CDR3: TGCACCAGCAGCTTAACCGGGACAGGGGGATCACCCCTCCACTTT.

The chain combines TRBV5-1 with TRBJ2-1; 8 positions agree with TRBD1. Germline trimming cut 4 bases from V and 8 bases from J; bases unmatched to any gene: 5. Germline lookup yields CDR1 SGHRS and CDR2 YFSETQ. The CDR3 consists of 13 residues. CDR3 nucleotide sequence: TGCGCCAGCAGCGTATACAGGGGGTATGAGCAGTTCTTC. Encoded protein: CASSVYRGYEQFF.

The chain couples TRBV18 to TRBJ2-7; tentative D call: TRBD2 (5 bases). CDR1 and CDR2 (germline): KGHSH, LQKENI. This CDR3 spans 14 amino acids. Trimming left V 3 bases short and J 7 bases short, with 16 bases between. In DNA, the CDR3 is TGTGCCAGCTCACCTTCCGGGATAAAGAGGGAGCAGTACTTC. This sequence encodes CASSPSGIKREQYF.

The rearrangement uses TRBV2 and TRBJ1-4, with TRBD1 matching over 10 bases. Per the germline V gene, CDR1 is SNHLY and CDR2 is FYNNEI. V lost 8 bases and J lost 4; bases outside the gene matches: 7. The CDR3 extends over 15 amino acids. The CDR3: CASRGQGGNNEKLFF. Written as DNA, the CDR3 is TGTGCCAGCCGCGGACAGGGGGGTAATAATGAAAAACTGTTTTTT.

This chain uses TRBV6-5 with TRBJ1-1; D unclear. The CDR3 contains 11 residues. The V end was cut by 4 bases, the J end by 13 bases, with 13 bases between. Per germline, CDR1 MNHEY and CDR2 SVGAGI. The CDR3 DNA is TGTGCCAGCAGTTCCGGCCTTGGGGATTTCTTT. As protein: CASSSGLGDFF.

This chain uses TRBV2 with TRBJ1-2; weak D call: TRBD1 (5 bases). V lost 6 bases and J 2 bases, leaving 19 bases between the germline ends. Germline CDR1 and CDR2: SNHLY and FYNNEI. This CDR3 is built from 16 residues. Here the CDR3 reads CASSLTQGGGNYGYTF. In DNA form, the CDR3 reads TGTGCCAGCAGCCTCACCCAGGGCGGGGGAAACTATGGCTACACCTTC.

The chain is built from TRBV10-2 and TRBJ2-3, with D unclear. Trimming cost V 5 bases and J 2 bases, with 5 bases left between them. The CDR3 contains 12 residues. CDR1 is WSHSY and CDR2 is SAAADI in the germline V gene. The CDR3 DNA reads TGCGCCAGCAGTCTTTACACAGATACGCAGTATTTT. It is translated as CASSLYTDTQYF.

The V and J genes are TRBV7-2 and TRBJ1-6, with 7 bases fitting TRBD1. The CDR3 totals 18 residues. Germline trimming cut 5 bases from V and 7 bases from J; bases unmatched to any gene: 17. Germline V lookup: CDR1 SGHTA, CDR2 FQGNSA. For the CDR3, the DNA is TGTGCCAGCAGCCTGACGATAGCGGGGGGGACAGTAAATTCACCCCTCCACTTT. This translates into CASSLTIAGGTVNSPLHF. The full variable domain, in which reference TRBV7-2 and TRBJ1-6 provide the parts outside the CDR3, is GAGVSQSPSNKVTEKGKDVELRCDPISGHTALYWYRQSLGQGLEFLIYFQGNSAPDKSGLPSDRFSAERTGGSVSTLTIQRTQQEDSAVYLCASSLTIAGGTVNSPLHFGNGTRLTVT.

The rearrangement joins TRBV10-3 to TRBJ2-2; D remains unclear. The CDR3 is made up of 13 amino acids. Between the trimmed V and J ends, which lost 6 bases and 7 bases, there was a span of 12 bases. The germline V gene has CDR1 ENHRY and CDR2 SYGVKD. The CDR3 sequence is CAIRPILGGELFF. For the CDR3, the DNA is TGTGCCATCAGGCCGATACTCGGCGGGGAGCTGTTTTTT.

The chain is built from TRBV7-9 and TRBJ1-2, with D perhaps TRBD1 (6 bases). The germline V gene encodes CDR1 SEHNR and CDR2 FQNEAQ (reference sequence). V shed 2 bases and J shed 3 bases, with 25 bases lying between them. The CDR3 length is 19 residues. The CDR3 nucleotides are TGTGCCAGCAGCTTATCTTTAGGGGGGAGGGCAACCTTACACTATGGCTACACCTTC. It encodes CASSLSLGGRATLHYGYTF.